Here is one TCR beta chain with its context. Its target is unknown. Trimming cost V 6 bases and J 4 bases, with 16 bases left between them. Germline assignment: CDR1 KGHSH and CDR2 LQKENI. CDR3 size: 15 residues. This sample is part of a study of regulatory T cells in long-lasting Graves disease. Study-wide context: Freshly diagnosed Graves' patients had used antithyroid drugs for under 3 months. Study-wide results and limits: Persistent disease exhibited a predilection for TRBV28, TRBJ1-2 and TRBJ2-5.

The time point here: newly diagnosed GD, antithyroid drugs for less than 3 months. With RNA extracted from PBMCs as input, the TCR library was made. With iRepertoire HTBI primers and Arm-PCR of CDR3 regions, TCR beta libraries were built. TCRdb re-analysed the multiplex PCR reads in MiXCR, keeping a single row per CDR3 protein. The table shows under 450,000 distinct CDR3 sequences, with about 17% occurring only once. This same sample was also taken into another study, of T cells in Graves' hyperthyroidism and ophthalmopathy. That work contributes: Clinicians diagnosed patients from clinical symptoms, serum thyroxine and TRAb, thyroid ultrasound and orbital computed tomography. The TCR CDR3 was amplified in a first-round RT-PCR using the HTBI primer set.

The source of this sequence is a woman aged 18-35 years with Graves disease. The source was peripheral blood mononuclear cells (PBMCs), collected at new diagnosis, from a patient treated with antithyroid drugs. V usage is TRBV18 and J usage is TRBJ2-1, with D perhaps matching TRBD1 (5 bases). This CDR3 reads CASSRGQGVYNEQFF. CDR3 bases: TGTGCCAGCTCCCGAGGCCAGGGTGTGTACAATGAGCAGTTCTTC.